What follows is one TCR beta chain and its context. One end of the junction varies from germline; a read error may be responsible. Extraction also yielded germline DNA, while blood RNA was obtained from unsorted whole blood. This CDR3 spans 14 amino acids. CDR1 is SGHAT and CDR2 is FQNNGV in the germline V gene. The data were obtained in a study of tumor-infiltrating lymphocytes in primary liver carcinoma. The overall study: Patients comprised men and women whose ages fell between 30 and 69 years. Each of the samples returned roughly 3.65 to 8 million productive TCRbeta reads (a yield similar across tissue types).

Using a constant-region primer together with ProtoScript II reverse transcriptase, TCR beta cDNA was made from about 500 ng of total RNA. Three rounds of nested multiplex PCR with slightly modified ARM-PCR produced TCR beta libraries. Running roughly 10 cycles apiece, the first two PCR rounds relied on TRBV1-TRBV30 forward primers together with a C-beta reverse primer. TCRdb independently ran MiXCR on the multiplex PCR reads; one entry per CDR3 protein. Altogether 300,000 to 400,000 distinct CDR3 sequences are present, around 60% being singletons, with the ten largest covering approximately 5.9%. This rearrangement joins TRBV11-2 to TRBJ2-6; D may match TRBD1 or TRBD2 (6 bases each). Sequencing was done on a sample of peripheral blood. This receptor was identified in a man aged 40-55 years with primary liver carcinoma and hepatitis B virus infection. The CDR3 loop is CASSALSGANVPTF. CDR3 sequence (DNA): TGTGCCAGCAGCGCCCTATCGGGGGCCAACGTCCCGACTTTC.